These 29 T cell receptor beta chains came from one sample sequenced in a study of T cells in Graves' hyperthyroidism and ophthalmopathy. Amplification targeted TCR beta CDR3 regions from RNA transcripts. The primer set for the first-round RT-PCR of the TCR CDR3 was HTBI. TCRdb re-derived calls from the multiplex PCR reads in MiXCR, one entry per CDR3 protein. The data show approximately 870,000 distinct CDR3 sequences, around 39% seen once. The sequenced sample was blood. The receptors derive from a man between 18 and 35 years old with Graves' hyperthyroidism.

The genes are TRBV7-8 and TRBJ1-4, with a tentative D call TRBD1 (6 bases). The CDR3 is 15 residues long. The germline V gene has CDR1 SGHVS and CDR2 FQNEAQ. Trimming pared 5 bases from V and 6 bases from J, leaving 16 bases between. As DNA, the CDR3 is TGTGCCAGCAGCCTCTCGACAGGACTGGATGAAAAACTGTTTTTT. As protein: CASSLSTGLDEKLFF.

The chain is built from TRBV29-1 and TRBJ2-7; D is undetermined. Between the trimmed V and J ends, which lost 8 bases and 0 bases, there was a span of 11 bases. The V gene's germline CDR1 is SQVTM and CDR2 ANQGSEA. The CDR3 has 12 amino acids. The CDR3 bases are TGCAGCTTAGTGGGCAGCTCCTACGAGCAGTACTTC. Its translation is CSLVGSSYEQYF.

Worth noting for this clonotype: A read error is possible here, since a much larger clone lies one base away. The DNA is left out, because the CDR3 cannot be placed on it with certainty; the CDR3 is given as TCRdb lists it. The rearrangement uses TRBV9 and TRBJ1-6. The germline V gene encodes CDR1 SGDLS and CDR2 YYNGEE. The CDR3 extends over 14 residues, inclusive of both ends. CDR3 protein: CASSVGGGNSPPHF.

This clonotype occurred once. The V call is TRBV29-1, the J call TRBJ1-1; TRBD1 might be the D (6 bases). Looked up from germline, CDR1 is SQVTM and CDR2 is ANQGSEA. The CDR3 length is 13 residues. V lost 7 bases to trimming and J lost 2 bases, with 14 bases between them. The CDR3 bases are TGCAGCGACGTCAGGGGCCGAAACACTGAAGCTTTCTTT. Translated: CSDVRGRNTEAFF.

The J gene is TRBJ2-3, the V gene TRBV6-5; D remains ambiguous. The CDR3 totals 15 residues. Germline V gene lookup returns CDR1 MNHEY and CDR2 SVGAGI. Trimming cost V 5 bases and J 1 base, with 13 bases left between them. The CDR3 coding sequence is TGTGCCAGCAGTATCGGCCTGGATGGCACAGATACGCAGTATTTT. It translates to CASSIGLDGTDTQYF.

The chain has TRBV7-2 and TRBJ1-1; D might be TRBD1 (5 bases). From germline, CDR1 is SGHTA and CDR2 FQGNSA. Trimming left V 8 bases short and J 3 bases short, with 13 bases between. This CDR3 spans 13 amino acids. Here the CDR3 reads CASGSGAYTEAFF. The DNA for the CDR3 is TGTGCCAGCGGCTCCGGGGCTTACACTGAAGCTTTCTTT.

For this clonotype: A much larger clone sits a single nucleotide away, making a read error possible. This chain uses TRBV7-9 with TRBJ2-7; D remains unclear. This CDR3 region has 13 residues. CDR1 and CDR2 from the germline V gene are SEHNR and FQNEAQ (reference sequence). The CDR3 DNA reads TGTGCCAGCAGCTTAGCGCCTTTGGACGAGCGGTACTTC. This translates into CASSLAPLDERYF. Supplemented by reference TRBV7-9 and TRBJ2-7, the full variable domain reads DTGVSQNPRHKITKRGQNVTFRCDPISEHNRLYWYRQTLGQGPEFLTYFQNEAQLEKSRLLSDRFSAERPKGSFSTLEIQRTEQGDSAMYLCASSLAPLDERYFGPGTRLTVT.

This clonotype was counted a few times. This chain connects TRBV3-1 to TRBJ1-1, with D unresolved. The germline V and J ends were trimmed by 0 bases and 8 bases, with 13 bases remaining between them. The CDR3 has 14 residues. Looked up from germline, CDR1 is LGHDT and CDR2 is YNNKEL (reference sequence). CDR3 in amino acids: CASSQDRRQLEAFF. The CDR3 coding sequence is TGTGCCAGCAGCCAAGATAGGCGGCAGCTCGAAGCTTTCTTT.

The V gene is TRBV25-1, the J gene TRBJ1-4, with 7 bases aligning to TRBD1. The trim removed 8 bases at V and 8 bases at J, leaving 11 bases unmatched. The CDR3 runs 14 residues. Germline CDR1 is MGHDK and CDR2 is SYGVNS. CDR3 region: CASPNDREEEKLFF. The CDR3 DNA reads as TGTGCCAGCCCCAACGACAGGGAGGAGGAAAAACTGTTTTTT.

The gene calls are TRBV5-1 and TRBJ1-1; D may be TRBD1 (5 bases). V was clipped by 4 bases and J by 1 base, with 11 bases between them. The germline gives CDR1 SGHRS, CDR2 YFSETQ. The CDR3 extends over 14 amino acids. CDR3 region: CASSTSDRNTEAFF. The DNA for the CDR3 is TGCGCCAGCAGCACCTCCGACAGGAACACTGAAGCTTTCTTT.

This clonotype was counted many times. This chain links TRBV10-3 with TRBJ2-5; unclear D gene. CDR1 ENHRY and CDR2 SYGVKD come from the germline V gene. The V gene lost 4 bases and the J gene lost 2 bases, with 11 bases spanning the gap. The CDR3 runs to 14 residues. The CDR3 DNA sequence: TGTGCCATCAGTGGGTTTATGGGACAAGAGACCCAGTACTTC. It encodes CAISGFMGQETQYF.

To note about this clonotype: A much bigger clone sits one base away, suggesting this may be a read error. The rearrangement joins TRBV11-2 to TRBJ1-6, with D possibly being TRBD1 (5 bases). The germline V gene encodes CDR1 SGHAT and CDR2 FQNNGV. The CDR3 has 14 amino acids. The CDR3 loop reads CAGSLGARVSPLHF. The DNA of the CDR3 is TGTGCCGGCAGCTTAGGTGCCAGGGTCTCACCCCTCCACTTT.

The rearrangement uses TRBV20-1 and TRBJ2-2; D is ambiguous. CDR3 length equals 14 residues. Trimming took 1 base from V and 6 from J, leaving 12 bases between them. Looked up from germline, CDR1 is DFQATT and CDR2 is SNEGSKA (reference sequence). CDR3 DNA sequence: TGCAGTGCTAGAGTGACCCCCATGGCCGGGGAGCTGTTTTTT. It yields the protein CSARVTPMAGELFF.

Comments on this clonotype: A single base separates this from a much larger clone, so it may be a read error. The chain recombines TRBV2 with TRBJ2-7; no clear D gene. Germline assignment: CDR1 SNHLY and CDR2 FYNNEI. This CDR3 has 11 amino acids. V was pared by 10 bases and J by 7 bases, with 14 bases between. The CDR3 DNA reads TGTGCCATCCGCGCCACAACAGAGCAGTACTTC. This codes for CAIRATTEQYF.

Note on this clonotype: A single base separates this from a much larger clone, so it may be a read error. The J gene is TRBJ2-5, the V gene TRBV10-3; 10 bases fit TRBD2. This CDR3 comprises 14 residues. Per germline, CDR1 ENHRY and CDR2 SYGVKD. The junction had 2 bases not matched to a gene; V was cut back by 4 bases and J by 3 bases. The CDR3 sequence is CAISVTSGKETQYF. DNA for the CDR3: TGTGCCATCAGTGTCACTAGCGGGAAAGAGACCCAGTACTTC.

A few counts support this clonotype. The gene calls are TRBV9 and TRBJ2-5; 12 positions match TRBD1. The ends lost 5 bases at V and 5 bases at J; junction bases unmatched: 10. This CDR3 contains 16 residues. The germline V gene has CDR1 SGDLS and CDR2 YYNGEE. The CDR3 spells CASRRGTGGTRETQYF. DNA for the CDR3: TGTGCCAGCAGGAGGGGGACAGGGGGCACCAGGGAGACCCAGTACTTC.

The CDR3 DNA sequence: TGCAGCGTTGCAGAGACGAATGGCTACACCTTC. Its protein is CSVAETNGYTF. The chain combines TRBV29-1 with TRBJ1-2; D is unclear. The CDR3 runs to 11 residues. Trimming took off 4 bases at V and 6 bases at J, with 9 bases between the two ends. In germline, CDR1 is SQVTM, CDR2 ANQGSEA.

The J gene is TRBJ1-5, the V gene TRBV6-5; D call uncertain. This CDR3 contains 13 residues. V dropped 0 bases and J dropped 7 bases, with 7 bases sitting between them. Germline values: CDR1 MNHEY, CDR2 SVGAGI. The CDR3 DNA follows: TGTGCCAGCAGTTACTCGAACTACCAGCCCCAGCATTTT. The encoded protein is CASSYSNYQPQHF.

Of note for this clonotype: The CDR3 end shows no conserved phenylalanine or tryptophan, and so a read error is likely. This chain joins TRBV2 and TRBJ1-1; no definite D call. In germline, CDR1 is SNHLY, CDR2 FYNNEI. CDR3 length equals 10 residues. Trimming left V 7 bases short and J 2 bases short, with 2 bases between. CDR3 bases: TGTGCCAGCAAAAACACTGAAGCTTTCCTT. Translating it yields CASKNTEAFL.

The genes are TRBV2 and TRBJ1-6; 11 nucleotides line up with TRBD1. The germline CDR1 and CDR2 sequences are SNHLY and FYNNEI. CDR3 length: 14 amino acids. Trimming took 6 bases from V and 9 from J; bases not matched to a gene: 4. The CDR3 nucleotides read TGTGCCAGCAGAGGACAGGGGGCGCCTTCACCCCTCCACTTT. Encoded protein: CASRGQGAPSPLHF.

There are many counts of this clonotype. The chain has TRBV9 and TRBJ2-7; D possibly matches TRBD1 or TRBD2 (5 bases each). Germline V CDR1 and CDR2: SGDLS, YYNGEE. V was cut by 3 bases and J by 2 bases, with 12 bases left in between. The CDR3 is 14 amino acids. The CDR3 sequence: CASSGGDAPYEQYF. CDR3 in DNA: TGTGCCAGCAGCGGAGGGGACGCTCCCTACGAGCAGTACTTC.

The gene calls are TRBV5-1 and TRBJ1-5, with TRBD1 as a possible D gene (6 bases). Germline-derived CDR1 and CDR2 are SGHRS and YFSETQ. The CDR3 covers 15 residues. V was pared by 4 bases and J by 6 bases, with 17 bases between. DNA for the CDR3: TGCGCCAGCAGCGGGGCCGGGACAACATTTCAGCCCCAGCATTTT. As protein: CASSGAGTTFQPQHF.

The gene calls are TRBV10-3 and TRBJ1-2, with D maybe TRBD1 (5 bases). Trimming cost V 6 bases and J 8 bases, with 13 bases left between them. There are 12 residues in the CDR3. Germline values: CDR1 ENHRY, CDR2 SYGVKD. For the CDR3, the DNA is TGTGCCATCAGGAGGGGAACGGGAGGCTACACCTTC. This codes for CAIRRGTGGYTF.

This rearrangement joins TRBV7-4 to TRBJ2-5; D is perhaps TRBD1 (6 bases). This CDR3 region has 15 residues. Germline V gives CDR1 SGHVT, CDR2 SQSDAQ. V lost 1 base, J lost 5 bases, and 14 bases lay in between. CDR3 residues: CASSLDQGSRETQYF. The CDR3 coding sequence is TGTGCCAGCAGCTTAGATCAGGGGAGCCGGGAGACCCAGTACTTC.

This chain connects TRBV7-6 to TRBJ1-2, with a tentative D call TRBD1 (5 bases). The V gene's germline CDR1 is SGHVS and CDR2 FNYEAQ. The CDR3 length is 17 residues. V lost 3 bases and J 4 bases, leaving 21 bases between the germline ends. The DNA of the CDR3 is TGTGCCAGCAGCTTCGACCCCCCTGAGGGGCCCTTCTATGGCTACACCTTC. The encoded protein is CASSFDPPEGPFYGYTF.

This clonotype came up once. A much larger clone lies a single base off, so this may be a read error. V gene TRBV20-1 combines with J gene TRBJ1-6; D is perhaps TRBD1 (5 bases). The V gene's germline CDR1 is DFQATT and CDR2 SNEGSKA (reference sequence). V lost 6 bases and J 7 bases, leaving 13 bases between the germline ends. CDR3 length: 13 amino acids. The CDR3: CSAAGTANSPLHF. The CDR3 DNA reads TGCAGTGCAGCCGGGACGGCCAATTCACCCCTCCACTTT.

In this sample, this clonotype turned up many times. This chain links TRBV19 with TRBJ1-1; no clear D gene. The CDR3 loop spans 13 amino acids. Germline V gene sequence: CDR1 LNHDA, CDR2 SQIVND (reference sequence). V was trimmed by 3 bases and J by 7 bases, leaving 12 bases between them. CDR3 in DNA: TGTGCCAGTAGTATCCAGGTGGGGAATGAAGCTTTCTTT. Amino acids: CASSIQVGNEAFF.

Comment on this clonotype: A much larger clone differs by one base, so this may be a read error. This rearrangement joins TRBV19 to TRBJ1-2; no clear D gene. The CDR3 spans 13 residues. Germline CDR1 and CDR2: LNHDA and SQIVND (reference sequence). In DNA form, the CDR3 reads TGTACCAGTAGTATTACCCGTAACTATGGCTACACCTTC. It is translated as CTSSITRNYGYTF.

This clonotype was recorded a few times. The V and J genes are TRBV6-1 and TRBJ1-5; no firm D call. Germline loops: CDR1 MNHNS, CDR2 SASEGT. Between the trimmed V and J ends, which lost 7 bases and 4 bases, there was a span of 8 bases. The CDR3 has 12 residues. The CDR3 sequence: CASKQRNQPQHF. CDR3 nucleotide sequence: TGTGCCAGCAAACAGAGAAATCAGCCCCAGCATTTT.